The 9 T cell receptor beta chains presented below share a single source sample, sequenced in a study of blood T cell repertoires in COVID-19. The protocol was immunoSEQ multiplex PCR, while the TCRdb copy is restricted to in-frame clones and leaves out a portion. In the table there are hundreds of thousands of clones, approximately 90% of which are singletons. Sequencing was carried out using PBMCs or T cells enriched from blood (not recorded which). These receptors were collected from a woman aged 18-29 years who had recovered from COVID-19.

CDR3 protein: CASSDPISWREDYNEQFF. CDR3 DNA: TGTGCCAGCAGCGACCCTATCTCCTGGCGGGAGGACTACAATGAGCAGTTCTTC. This sequence joins TRBV7-2 and TRBJ2-1; 8 nucleotides agree with TRBD2. This CDR3 region has 18 residues. The V segment lost 5 bases and the J segment 3 bases; nucleotides outside the gene matches: 15. Germline assignment: CDR1 SGHTA and CDR2 FQGNSA.

CDR3: CASSLRARGTDTQYF. CDR3 coding DNA: TGTGCCAGCAGCTTGAGAGCGAGGGGCACAGATACGCAGTATTTT. The rearrangement uses TRBV5-4 and TRBJ2-3, with D perhaps TRBD2 (5 bases). Trimming removed 1 base at V and 1 base at J, with 10 bases between. The length of the CDR3 is 15 residues. CDR1 and CDR2 from the germline V gene are SGHNT and YYREEE (reference sequence).

V is TRBV27 and J is TRBJ1-2; TRBD1 aligns across 9 bases. Germline loops: CDR1 MNHEY, CDR2 SMNVEV (reference sequence). The CDR3 contains 17 residues. J was trimmed by 1 base and V by 0 bases; bases with no gene match: 6. CDR3 coding DNA: TGTGCCAGCAGTTTATCAGGGACAGGGATAATTAACTATGGCTACACCTTC. It yields the protein CASSLSGTGIINYGYTF.

The V gene is TRBV21-1, the J gene TRBJ2-7; the table names TRBD1, a call not compared with the DNA. TRBV21-1 corresponds to a pseudogene. The CDR3 extends over 15 amino acids. DNA for the CDR3: TGTGCCAGCAGCACTACCGGGACACGCTCCTACGAGCAGTACTTC. Residues: CASSTTGTRSYEQYF.

On this clone: This CDR3 is also generated by other DNA sequences in the sample. V usage is TRBV7-6 and J usage is TRBJ1-2; a weak D match, TRBD1 (6 bases). V shed 0 bases and J shed 4 bases, with 15 bases lying between them. This CDR3 spans 16 amino acids. Per the germline V gene, CDR1 is SGHVS and CDR2 is FNYEAQ. CDR3 nucleotide sequence: TGTGCCAGCAGCTTAGCGGGTGGTACAGGGCCCTATGGCTACACCTTC. Protein product: CASSLAGGTGPYGYTF.

This chain uses TRBV6-1 with TRBJ1-1, with D perhaps TRBD1 (6 bases). This CDR3 has 15 amino acids. With 0 bases removed from V and 7 bases from J, the gap between germline ends came to 15 bases. Germline assignment: CDR1 MNHNS and CDR2 SASEGT. CDR3 in amino acids: CASSEATGRGNEAFF. CDR3 bases: TGTGCCAGCAGTGAAGCTACTGGCAGGGGTAATGAAGCTTTCTTT.

V and J are TRBV15 and TRBJ1-2, with TRBD1 matching 9 bases. J gave up 3 bases and V 3 bases, and 11 bases lay outside the gene matches. The germline gives CDR1 LNHNV, CDR2 YYDKDF (reference sequence). The CDR3 consists of 17 residues. CDR3 nucleotide sequence: TGTGCCACCAGCAGCCCACGAACTGGACAGGGGTACTATGGCTACACCTTC. This sequence encodes CATSSPRTGQGYYGYTF. The entire variable domain, with the rest obtained from reference TRBV15 and TRBJ1-2, is as follows: DAMVIQNPRYQVTQFGKPVTLSCSQTLNHNVMYWYQQKSSQAPKLLFHYYDKDFNNEADTPDNFQSRRPNTSFCFLDIRSPGLGDTAMYLCATSSPRTGQGYYGYTFGSGTRLTVV.

V is TRBV7-6 and J is TRBJ2-2; D is possibly TRBD1 (6 bases). CDR3 length: 13 residues. The germline V gene encodes CDR1 SGHVS and CDR2 FNYEAQ. With 4 bases removed from V and 6 bases from J, the gap between germline ends came to 9 bases. This CDR3 reads CASSSRTAGELFF. The CDR3 nucleotides are TGTGCCAGCAGCTCCCGGACAGCCGGGGAGCTGTTTTTT.

The chain is built from TRBV5-1 and TRBJ1-3; tentatively, D is TRBD1 (6 bases). Between the trimmed V and J ends, which lost 1 base and 0 bases, there was a span of 8 bases. The CDR3 loop spans 15 amino acids. Looked up from germline, CDR1 is SGHRS and CDR2 is YFSETQ. CDR3 residues: CASSLWGLSGNTIYF. The CDR3, as DNA: TGCGCCAGCAGCTTGTGGGGGCTCTCTGGAAACACCATATATTTT.